These T cell receptor beta chains were read from a single sample in a study of blood T cell repertoires in COVID-19. TCRdb's copy holds only in-frame clones and misses some; the assay was immunoSEQ multiplex PCR. There are around 150,000 clones in the sample; over 80% occur only once, and roughly 9% lies in the top ten. Sequenced sample: peripheral blood. The receptors were gathered from a woman aged 80 or over with active or convalescent COVID-19. The CDR3 runs from the conserved cysteine through the conserved F or W. The order of the fields is J gene, V gene, CDR3 length, CDR3 protein.

TRBJ1-2 TRBV18 15 CASSRGTGGEDGYTF
TRBJ2-7 TRBV5-4 13 CASSAGRTYEQYF
TRBJ2-4 TRBV19 16 CASSINGQGSENIQYF
TRBJ2-7 TRBV10-3 13 CALSPGNNYEQYF
TRBJ2-7 TRBV5-6 14 CASTSLADPYEQYF
TRBJ2-2 TRBV7-7 14 CASSLERNTGELFF
TRBJ1-4 TRBV10-2 18 CASSDPGSGATTNEKLFF
TRBJ2-2 TRBV24-1 15 CATSDPRTPTGELFF
TRBJ1-1 TRBV18 15 CASSPRGELNTEAFF
TRBJ1-5 TRBV6-5 13 CAIEGASNQPQHF
TRBJ1-5 TRBV7-8 17 CASSLPAGTGKGQPQHF
TRBJ2-5 TRBV6-4 14 CASSERDSLVTQYF
TRBJ2-7 TRBV7-9 15 CASSSRQINTYEQYF
TRBJ2-2 TRBV11-2 17 CASSPGTSGWNTGELFF
TRBJ1-2 TRBV6-6 13 CASSYTGGKGYTF
TRBJ1-1 TRBV28 18 CASPPDPRDSNVRAEAFF
TRBJ1-5 TRBV7-2 16 CASSTRWPGGNQPQHF
TRBJ1-2 TRBV19 16 CASSKDPGGVSYGYTF
TRBJ1-1 TRBV7-2 14 CASSTTGTAKVAFF
TRBJ2-1 TRBV7-7 16 CASSPGAGSSYNEQFF
TRBJ1-1 TRBV6-5 14 CASSSGRGETEAFF
TRBJ2-3 TRBV12-3/TRBV12-4 13 CASSRGVGDTQYF
TRBJ1-1 TRBV7-8 15 CASSLFSQGGTEAFF
TRBJ1-2 TRBV4-3 13 CASSFNTNYGYTF
TRBJ1-5 TRBV12-3/TRBV12-4 12 CASSLMRGTEHF
TRBJ1-1 TRBV6-1 14 CASSDWRTGGYAFF
TRBJ1-3 TRBV6-5 15 CASSRTGAGGNTIYF
TRBJ1-1 TRBV6-5 14 CASSFDRGNTEAFF
TRBJ1-3 TRBV13 18 CASSPSRIRGRSGNTIYF
TRBJ1-1 TRBV4-3 15 CASSQSGVVLTEAFF
TRBJ1-1 TRBV7-9 14 CASSLDIGGTEAFF
TRBJ1-2 TRBV12-3/TRBV12-4 13 CASSREANYGYTF
TRBJ1-5 TRBV4-1 15 CASSQPDRGPSPQHF
TRBJ1-1 TRBV28 15 CASSLGGQGGAEAFF
TRBJ1-5 TRBV27 19 CASSKRPGQVGVTNQPQHF
TRBJ1-6 TRBV30 16 CAWTTGGPIGGSPLHF
TRBJ1-1 TRBV19 15 CASRRTGLMNTEAFF
TRBJ2-1 TRBV4-1 17 CASSQDMGGAKYNEQFF
TRBJ1-4 TRBV29-1 10 CSVAAEKLFF
TRBJ2-4 TRBV19 15 CATRDRPSAKNIQYF
TRBJ2-7 TRBV3-1/TRBV3-2 11 CASSQASEQYF
TRBJ1-4 TRBV13 15 CASSLYRQGGEKLFF
TRBJ2-3 TRBV3-1/TRBV3-2 12 CASSQAGDTQYF
TRBJ2-7 TRBV7-9 14 CASSTGTGTYEQYF
TRBJ1-4 TRBV9 15 CASSVEGGAHEKLFF
TRBJ2-2 TRBV7-9 16 CASSSLWTENTGELFF
TRBJ1-1 TRBV6-5 14 CASSYTGVNTEAFF
TRBJ2-2 TRBV6-5 15 CASRRGRTGTGELFF
TRBJ1-2 TRBV5-5 11 CASTAEYGYTF